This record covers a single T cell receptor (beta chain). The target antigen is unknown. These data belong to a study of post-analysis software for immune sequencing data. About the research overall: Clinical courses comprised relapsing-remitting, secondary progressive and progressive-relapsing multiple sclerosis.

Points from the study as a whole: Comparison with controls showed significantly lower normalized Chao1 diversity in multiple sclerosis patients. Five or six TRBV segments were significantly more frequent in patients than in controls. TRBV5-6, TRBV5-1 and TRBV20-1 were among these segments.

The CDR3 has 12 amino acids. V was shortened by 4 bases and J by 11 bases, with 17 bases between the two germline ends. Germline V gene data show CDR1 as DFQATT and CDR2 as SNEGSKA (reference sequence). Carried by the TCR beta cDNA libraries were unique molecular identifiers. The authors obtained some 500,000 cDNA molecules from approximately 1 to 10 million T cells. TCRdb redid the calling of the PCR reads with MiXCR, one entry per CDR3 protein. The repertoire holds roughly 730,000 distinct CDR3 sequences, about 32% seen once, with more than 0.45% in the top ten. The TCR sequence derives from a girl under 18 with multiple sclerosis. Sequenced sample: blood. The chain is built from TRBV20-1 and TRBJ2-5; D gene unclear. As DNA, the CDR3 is TGCAGTGCTAAGGTCGTTTACAATGAGCAGTACTTC. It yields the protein CSAKVVYNEQYF.